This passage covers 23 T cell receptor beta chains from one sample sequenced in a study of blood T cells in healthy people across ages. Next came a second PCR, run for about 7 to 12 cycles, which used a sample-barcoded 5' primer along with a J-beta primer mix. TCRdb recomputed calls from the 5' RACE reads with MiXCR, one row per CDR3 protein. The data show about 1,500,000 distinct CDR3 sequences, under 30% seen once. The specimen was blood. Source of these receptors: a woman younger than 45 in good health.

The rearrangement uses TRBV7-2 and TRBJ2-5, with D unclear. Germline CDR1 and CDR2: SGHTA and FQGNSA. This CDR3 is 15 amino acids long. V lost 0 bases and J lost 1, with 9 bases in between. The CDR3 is CASSLAGLFQETQYF. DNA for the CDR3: TGTGCCAGCAGCTTAGCAGGGCTATTCCAAGAGACCCAGTACTTC.

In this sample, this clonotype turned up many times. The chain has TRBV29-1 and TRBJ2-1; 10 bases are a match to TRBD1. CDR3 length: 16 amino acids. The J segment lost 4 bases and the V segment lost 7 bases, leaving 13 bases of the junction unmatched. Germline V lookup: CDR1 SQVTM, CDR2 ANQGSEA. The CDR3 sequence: CSARLPPGQGYNEQFF. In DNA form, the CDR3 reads TGCAGCGCTCGGCTACCTCCGGGACAGGGGTACAATGAGCAGTTCTTC.

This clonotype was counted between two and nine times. The CDR3 DNA reads TGTGCCAGCAGCCTACTAAGGGCTAATGAAAAACTGTTTTTT. This gives the protein CASSLLRANEKLFF. V is TRBV6-5 and J is TRBJ1-4; D is ambiguous. CDR1 is MNHEY, CDR2 SVGAGI, per germline. The CDR3 spans 14 residues. V lost 6 bases and J 3 bases, leaving 11 bases between the germline ends.

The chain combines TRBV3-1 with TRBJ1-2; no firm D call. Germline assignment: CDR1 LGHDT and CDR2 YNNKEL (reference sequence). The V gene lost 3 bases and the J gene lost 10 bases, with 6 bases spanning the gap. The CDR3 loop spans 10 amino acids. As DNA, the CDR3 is TGTGCCAGCAGCCAGAACGCCTACACCTTC. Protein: CASSQNAYTF.

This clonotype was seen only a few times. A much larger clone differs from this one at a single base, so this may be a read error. CDR3 protein: CSVGDSSHNEQFF. The CDR3 DNA reads as TGCAGCGTTGGTGACAGCTCCCACAATGAGCAGTTCTTC. V is TRBV29-1 and J is TRBJ2-1; TRBD1 is a possible D gene (5 bases). Germline V gene data show CDR1 as SQVTM and CDR2 as ANQGSEA. This CDR3 is 13 amino acids long.

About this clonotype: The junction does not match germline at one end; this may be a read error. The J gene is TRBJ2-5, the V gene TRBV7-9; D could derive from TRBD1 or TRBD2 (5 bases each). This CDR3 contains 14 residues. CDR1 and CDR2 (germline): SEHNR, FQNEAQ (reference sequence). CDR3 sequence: CASSFLGDQETRYF. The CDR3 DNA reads TGTGCCAGCAGCTTTTTAGGGGACCAAGAGACCCGGTACTTC.

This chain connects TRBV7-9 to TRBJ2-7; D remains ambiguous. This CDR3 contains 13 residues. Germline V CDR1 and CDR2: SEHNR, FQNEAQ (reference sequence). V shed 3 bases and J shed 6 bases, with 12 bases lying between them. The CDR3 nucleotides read TGTGCCAGCAGCTTTGGGCAGGACGGCGAGCAGTACTTC. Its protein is CASSFGQDGEQYF.

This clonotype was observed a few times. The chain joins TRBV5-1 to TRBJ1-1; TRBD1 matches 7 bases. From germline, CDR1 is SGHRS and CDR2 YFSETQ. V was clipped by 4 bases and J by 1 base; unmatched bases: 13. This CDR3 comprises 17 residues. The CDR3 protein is CASSRPQGGRQNTEAFF. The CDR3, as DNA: TGCGCCAGCAGCCGGCCCCAGGGGGGGAGGCAGAACACTGAAGCTTTCTTT.

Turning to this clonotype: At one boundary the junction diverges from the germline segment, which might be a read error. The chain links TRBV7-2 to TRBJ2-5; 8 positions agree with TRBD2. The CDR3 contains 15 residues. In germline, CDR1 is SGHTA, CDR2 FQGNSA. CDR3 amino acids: CVSSRGGGLVKTQYF. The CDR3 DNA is TGTGTCAGCAGCCGGGGCGGGGGGCTGGTTAAGACCCAGTACTTC. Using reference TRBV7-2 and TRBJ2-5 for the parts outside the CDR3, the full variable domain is GAGVSQSPSNKVTEKGKDVELRCDPISGHTALYWYRQSLGQGLEFLIYFQGNSAPDKSGLPSDRFSAERTGGSVSTLTIQRTQQEDSAVYLCVSSRGGGLVKTQYFGPGTRLLVL.

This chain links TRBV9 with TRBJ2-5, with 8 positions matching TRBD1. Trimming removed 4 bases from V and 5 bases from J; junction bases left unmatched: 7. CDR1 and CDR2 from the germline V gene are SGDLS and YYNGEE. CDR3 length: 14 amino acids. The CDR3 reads CASSLLRQGETQYF. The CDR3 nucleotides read TGTGCCAGCAGCCTTTTAAGACAGGGGGAGACCCAGTACTTC.

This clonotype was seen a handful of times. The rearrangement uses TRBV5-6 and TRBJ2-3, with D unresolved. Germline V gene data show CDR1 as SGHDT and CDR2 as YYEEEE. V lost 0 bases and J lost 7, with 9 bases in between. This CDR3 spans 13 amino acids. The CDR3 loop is CASSLVDLNTQYF. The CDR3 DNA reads TGTGCCAGCAGCTTGGTCGACCTAAATACGCAGTATTTT.

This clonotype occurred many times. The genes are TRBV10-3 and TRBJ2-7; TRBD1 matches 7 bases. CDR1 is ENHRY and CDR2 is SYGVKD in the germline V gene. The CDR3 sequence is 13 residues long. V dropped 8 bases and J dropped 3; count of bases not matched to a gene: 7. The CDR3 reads CAIGLGTVYEQYF. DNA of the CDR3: TGTGCCATCGGTCTAGGGACAGTCTACGAGCAGTACTTC.

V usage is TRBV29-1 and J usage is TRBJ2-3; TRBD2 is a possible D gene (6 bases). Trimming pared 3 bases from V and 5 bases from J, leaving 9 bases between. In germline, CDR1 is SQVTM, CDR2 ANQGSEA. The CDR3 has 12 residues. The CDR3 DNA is TGCAGCGTTGATGGAGGGATAGATACGCAGTATTTT. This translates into CSVDGGIDTQYF.

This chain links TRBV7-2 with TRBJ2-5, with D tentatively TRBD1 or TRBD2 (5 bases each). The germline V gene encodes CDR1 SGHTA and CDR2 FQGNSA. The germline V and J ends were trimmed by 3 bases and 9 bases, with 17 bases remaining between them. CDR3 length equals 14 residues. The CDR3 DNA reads TGTGCCAGCAGCTTGCCGGGACGCCGGCGGGCCCAGTACTTC. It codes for CASSLPGRRRAQYF.

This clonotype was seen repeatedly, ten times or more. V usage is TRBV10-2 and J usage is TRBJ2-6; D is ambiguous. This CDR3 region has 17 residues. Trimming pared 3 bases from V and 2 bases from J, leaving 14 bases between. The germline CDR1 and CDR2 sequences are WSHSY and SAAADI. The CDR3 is CASSEEEFAPGANVLTF. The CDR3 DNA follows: TGCGCCAGCAGTGAAGAGGAGTTCGCCCCTGGGGCCAACGTCCTGACTTTC.

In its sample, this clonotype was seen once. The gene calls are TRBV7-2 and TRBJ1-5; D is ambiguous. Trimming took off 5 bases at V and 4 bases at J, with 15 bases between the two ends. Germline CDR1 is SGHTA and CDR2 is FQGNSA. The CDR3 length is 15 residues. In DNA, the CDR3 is TGTGCCAGCAGCACGTCCGGTAGTGCAAATCAGCCCCAGCATTTT. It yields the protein CASSTSGSANQPQHF.

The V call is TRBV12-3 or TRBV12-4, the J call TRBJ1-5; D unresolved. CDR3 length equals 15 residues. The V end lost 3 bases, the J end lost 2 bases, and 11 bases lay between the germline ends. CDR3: CASSFVGSGNQPQHF. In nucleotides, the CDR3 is TGTGCCAGCAGTTTCGTCGGATCGGGCAATCAGCCCCAGCATTTT.

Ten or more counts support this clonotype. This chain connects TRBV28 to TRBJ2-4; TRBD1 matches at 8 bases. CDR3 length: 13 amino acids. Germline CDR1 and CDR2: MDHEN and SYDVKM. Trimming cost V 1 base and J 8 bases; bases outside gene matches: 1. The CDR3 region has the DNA TGTGCCAGCAGTTTATCAGGGGGCGACATTCAGTACTTC. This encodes CASSLSGGDIQYF.

The CDR3 loop reads CSARDAGSTEAFF. The CDR3 DNA reads TGCAGTGCTAGAGATGCGGGGAGCACTGAAGCTTTCTTT. This rearrangement joins TRBV20-1 to TRBJ1-1, with D unresolved. This CDR3 is 13 amino acids long. Trimming shortened V by 0 bases and J by 4 bases, and 9 bases separated the two germline ends. The germline V gene has CDR1 DFQATT and CDR2 SNEGSKA (reference sequence).

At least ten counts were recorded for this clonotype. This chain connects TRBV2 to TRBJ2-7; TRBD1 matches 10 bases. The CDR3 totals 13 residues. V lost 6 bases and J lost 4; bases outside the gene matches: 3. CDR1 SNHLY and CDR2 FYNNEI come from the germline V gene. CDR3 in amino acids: CASRRQGAYEQYF. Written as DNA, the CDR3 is TGTGCCAGCAGAAGACAGGGGGCTTACGAGCAGTACTTC.

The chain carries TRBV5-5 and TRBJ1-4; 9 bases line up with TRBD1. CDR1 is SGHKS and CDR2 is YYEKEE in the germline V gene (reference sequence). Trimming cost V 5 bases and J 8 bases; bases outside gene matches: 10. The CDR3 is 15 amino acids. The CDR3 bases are TGTGCCAGCAGACGTGTTATTGACAGGGGGGAAAAACTGTTTTTT. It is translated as CASRRVIDRGEKLFF.

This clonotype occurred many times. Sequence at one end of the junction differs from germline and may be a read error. The CDR3 is CASRGGVTYEQYF. In DNA form, the CDR3 reads TGCGCCAGCAGAGGAGGGGTCACCTACGAACAGTACTTC. The chain links TRBV5-1 to TRBJ2-7, with a weak D call TRBD2 (6 bases). This CDR3 comprises 13 residues. Germline V lookup: CDR1 SGHRS, CDR2 YFSETQ.

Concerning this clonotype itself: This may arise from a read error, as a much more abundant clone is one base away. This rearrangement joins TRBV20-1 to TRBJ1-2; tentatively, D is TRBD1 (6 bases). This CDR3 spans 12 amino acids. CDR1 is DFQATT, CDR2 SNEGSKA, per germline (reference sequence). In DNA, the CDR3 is TGCAGGGCTAGAGGGGGTAACTATGGCTACACCTTC. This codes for CRARGGNYGYTF.